This TCR beta chain emerged from a study of T cells after yellow fever vaccination. For TCR, cDNA came from 5'RACE template switching, which added a universal primer site and UMIs. TCRdb re-called the 5' RACE reads through MiXCR, storing one row per CDR3 protein. The sample yields some 300,000 distinct CDR3 sequences, around 10% seen once. This CDR3 contains 16 residues. V was clipped by 7 bases and J by 3 bases, with 19 bases between them. CDR1 is MGHDK and CDR2 is SYGVNS in the germline V gene. Sequenced here: CD4+ T cells sorted from PBMCs, sampled 5 days after the yellow fever booster vaccination. This TCR derives from a man aged 18 to 30 who received the YFV17D yellow fever vaccine. The V call is TRBV25-1, the J call TRBJ2-1; D possibly corresponds to TRBD2 (6 bases). The CDR3 DNA sequence: TGTGCCAGCATAGGGGCCGGGACTCCACTCTACAATGAGCAGTTCTTC. Translation: CASIGAGTPLYNEQFF. The whole variable domain, remainder taken from reference TRBV25-1 and TRBJ2-1, is EADIYQTPRYLVIGTGKKITLECSQTMGHDKMYWYQQDPGMELHLIHYSYGVNSTEKGDLSSESTVSRIRTEHFPLTLESARPSHTSQYLCASIGAGTPLYNEQFFGPGTRLTVL.